The T cell receptor beta chain described here comes from a study of blood T cells in healthy people across ages. This clonotype has a handful of counts. The CDR3 contains 16 residues. The ends lost 2 bases at V and 0 bases at J; junction bases unmatched: 4. The germline V gene has CDR1 LGHDT and CDR2 YNNKEL (reference sequence). Next came a second PCR, run for about 7 to 11 cycles, which used a sample-barcoded 5' primer along with a J-beta primer mix. A template-switch adaptor that had 12 random nucleotides put a tag on each cDNA molecule. Every sample returned 2.5 million or more CDR3-containing paired-end reads. TCRdb re-derived calls from the 5' RACE reads in MiXCR, one entry per CDR3 protein. The data hold about 620,000 distinct CDR3 sequences, with approximately 52% observed a single time.

The receptor was derived from a woman of 80 years or more in good health. The chain uses TRBV3-1 and TRBJ2-4; 7 bases line up with TRBD1. Sequenced input: blood. Here the CDR3 DNA reads TGTGCCAGCAGCCAATGGGGACAGCTAGCCAAAAACATTCAGTACTTC. This gives the protein CASSQWGQLAKNIQYF.